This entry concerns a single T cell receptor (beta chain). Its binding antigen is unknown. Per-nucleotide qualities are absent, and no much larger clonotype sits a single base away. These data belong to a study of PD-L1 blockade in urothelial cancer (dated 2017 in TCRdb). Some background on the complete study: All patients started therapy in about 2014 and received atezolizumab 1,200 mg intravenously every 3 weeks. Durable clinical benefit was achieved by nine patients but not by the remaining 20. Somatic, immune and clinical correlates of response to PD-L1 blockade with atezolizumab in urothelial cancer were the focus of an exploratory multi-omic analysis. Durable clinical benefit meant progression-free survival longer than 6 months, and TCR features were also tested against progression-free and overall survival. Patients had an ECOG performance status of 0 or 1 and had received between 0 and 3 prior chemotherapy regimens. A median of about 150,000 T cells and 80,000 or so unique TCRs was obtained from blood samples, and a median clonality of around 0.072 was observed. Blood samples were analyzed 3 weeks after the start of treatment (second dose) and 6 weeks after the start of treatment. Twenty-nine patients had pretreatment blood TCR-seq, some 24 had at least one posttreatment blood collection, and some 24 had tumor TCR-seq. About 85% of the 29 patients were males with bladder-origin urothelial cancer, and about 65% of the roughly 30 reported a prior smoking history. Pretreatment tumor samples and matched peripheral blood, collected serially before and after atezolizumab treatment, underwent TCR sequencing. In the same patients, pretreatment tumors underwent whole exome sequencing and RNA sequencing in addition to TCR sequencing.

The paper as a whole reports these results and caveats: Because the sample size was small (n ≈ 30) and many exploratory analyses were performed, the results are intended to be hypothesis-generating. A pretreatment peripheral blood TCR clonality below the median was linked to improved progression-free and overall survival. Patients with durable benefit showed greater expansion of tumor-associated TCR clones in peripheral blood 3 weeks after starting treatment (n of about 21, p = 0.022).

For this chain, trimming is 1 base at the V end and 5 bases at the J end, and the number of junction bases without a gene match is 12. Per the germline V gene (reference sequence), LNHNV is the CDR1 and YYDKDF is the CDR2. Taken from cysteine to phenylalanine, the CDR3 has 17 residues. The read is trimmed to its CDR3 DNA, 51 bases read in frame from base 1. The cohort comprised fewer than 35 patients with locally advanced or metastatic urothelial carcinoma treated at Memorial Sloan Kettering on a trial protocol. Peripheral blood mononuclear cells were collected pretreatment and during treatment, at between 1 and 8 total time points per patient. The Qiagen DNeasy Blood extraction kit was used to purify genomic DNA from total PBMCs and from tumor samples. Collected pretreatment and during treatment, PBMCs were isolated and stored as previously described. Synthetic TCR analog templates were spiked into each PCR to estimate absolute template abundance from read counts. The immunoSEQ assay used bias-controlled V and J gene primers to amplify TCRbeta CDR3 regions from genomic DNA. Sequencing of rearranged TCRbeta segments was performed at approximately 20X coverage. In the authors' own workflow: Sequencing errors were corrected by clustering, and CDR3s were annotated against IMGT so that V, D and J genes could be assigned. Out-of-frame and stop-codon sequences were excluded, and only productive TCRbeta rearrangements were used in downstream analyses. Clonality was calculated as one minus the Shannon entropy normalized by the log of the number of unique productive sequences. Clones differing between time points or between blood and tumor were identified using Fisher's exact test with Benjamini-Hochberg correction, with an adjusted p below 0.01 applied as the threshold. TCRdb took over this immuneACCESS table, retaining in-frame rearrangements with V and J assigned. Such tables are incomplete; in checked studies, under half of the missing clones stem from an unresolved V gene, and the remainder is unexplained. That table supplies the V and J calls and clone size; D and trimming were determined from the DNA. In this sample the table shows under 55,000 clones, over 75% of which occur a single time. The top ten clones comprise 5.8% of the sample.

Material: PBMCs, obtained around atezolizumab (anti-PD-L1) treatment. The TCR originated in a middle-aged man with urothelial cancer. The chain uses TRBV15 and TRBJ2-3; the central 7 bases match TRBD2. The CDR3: CATSRGGGRIIEDTQYF. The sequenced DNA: TGTGCCACCAGCAGAGGGGGGGGTAGGATTATTGAAGATACGCAGTATTTT.